This T cell receptor (beta chain) appears in the sequencing data of a study of tumor and adjacent non-tumor tissue in lung cancer. A modified ARM-PCR protocol with three rounds of nested PCR amplified TCRbeta. TCRdb re-called the multiplex PCR reads with MiXCR, one entry per CDR3 protein. The sample holds about 110,000 distinct CDR3 sequences, approximately 71% seen once. RNA was extracted from bulk tissue without any cell sorting. The CDR3 sequence is 11 residues long. V gave up 6 bases and J gave up 4 bases, with 6 bases separating them. The TCR was taken from a woman aged 55-70 years with non-small cell lung cancer. What was sequenced was lung tumor tissue. The chain carries TRBV12-3 or TRBV12-4 and TRBJ1-1; no reliable D call. In DNA form, the CDR3 reads TGTGCCAGCAGGATGAGCACTGAAGCTTTCTTT. Protein product: CASRMSTEAFF.